Listed below are T cell receptor beta chains from one sample, sequenced in a study of cytotoxic CD8 clonotypes in ibrutinib-treated CLL. The table came from immunoSEQ multiplex PCR; TCRdb's copy has only in-frame clones and leaves some out. The sample comprises approximately 140,000 clones, 60% to 85% of which are singletons, and around 30% rests with the top ten. The material was PBMCs, obtained after 12 months of ibrutinib treatment. The receptors shown here come from a human donor with chronic lymphocytic leukemia. The CDR3 runs from the conserved cysteine through the conserved F or W. The order of the fields is J gene, V gene, CDR3 protein.

j_gene: TRBJ1-2
v_gene: TRBV20-1
CDR3aa: CSASGYTF

j_gene: TRBJ2-7
v_gene: TRBV10-2
CDR3aa: CASKAGSSYEQYF

j_gene: TRBJ1-1
v_gene: TRBV18
CDR3aa: CASSLAGVTEAFF

j_gene: TRBJ2-7
v_gene: TRBV6-5
CDR3aa: CASSYSTGYEQYF

j_gene: TRBJ2-1
v_gene: TRBV9
CDR3aa: CASRGTGNSYNEQFF

j_gene: TRBJ2-1
v_gene: TRBV20-1
CDR3aa: CSAQAINEQFF

j_gene: TRBJ2-3
v_gene: TRBV9
CDR3aa: CASSVGRTGGAGTDTQYF

j_gene: TRBJ2-1
v_gene: TRBV6-5
CDR3aa: CASSYLGLLSYNEQFF

j_gene: TRBJ2-3
v_gene: TRBV9
CDR3aa: CASSVVAGSVDTQYF

j_gene: TRBJ1-2
v_gene: TRBV27
CDR3aa: CASSLWGGQGGGYTF

j_gene: TRBJ2-7
v_gene: TRBV27
CDR3aa: CASSLSTVYEQYF

j_gene: TRBJ1-1
v_gene: TRBV2
CDR3aa: CAIKKTGDSYEDTEAFF

j_gene: TRBJ2-7
v_gene: TRBV6-6
CDR3aa: CASSYRDTPEQYF

j_gene: TRBJ2-5
v_gene: TRBV10-3
CDR3aa: CATVARVGNQETQYF

j_gene: TRBJ1-5
v_gene: TRBV6-5
CDR3aa: CASRLTGVKPQHF

j_gene: TRBJ1-2
v_gene: TRBV7-9
CDR3aa: CASSLNRDYGYTF

j_gene: TRBJ2-7
v_gene: TRBV13
CDR3aa: CASSLLGLSYEQYF

j_gene: TRBJ1-1
v_gene: TRBV7-8
CDR3aa: CASSSRAEAFF

j_gene: TRBJ1-5
v_gene: TRBV2
CDR3aa: CASSDQGFNQPQHF

j_gene: TRBJ1-2
v_gene: TRBV7-9
CDR3aa: CASRGADYSSIAF

j_gene: TRBJ2-3
v_gene: TRBV4-3
CDR3aa: CASSQDLAASTSTDTQYF

j_gene: TRBJ1-1
v_gene: TRBV28
CDR3aa: CAIKWGANTEAFF